This T cell receptor (beta chain) was retrieved from a study of OX40 agonist ivuxolimab in advanced cancers. Study as a whole: Allowance was made for prior anti-PD-1, anti-PD-L1 or anti-CTLA-4 therapy, and 40% to 45% had some.

The sample holds a few counts of this clone. Its cognate antigen is unknown. Profiled with immunoSEQ multiplex PCR; TCRdb holds only in-frame clones, not every one. The sample yields nearly 25,000 clones, approximately 79% seen once. Patients with autoimmune history or systemic immunosuppression were excluded. Overall study results and limits: Partly responding patients at 0.1-3.0 mg/kg showed some of the smallest clonal expansion.

Trimming removed 2 bases at V and 2 bases at J, with 6 bases between. CDR3 length equals 13 residues. Germline values: CDR1 WSHSY, CDR2 SAAADI. The V gene is TRBV10-2, the J gene TRBJ1-2; the D is unclear. The receptor's source is an adult with an advanced solid tumor such as melanoma, head and neck, liver or kidney cancer. Sequenced material: CD4+ or CD8+ T cells sorted from blood, taken in a trial of the OX40 agonist ivuxolimab. CDR3 region: CASSERGNYGYTF. The CDR3 DNA follows: TGCGCCAGCAGTGAGCGTGGGAACTATGGCTACACCTTC.